This is a list of T cell receptor beta chains from one sample in a study of T cell repertoires in cytomegalovirus infection. TCRdb re-called the reads through MiXCR, storing one row per CDR3 protein. The table records approximately 500,000 distinct CDR3 sequences, around a third of them present only once. Antigen specificity for these receptors is unknown. This sample comprised cultured PBMCs, obtained from culture after CMV antigen stimulation. The receptors derive from a human donor in good health (CMV status not recorded). Some clones in this sample may be carry-over from other donors' samples. Each CDR3 is given with its conserved first and last residue. Each record gives: D gene, J gene, clone size, V gene, CDR3 protein, CDR3 DNA. The D gene is left open where the match is weak. A row's size may be missing; if present it is once, few, many or a size class.

>TRBD1|TRBJ1-5|.|TRBV6-2/TRBV6-3
CASSSRQGASNQPQHF
TGTGCCAGCAGTTCAAGACAGGGGGCTAGCAATCAGCCCCAGCATTTT
>.|TRBJ1-5|few|TRBV28
CASSKRGRFGDQPQHF
TGTGCCAGCAGTAAAAGGGGACGTTTCGGAGATCAGCCCCAGCATTTT
>.|TRBJ1-4|few|TRBV15
CATSRDFNSATNEKLFF
TGTGCCACCAGCAGAGATTTTAACTCAGCGACTAATGAAAAACTGTTTTTT
>TRBD1|TRBJ1-3|.|TRBV28
CASSPIPPGQGPGNTIYF
TGTGCCAGCAGTCCGATCCCACCGGGACAGGGACCTGGAAACACCATATATTTT
>TRBD2|TRBJ2-1|few|TRBV7-2
CASSRQRTSGRHNEQFF
TGTGCCAGCAGCCGGCAGAGGACTAGCGGGAGACACAATGAGCAGTTCTTC
>.|TRBJ2-5|once|TRBV10-1
CASSDQQGSVHQETQYF
TGCGCCAGCAGTGACCAACAGGGCTCAGTACACCAAGAGACCCAGTACTTC
>.|TRBJ1-3|.|TRBV7-2
CASSLGCRGGGLGGNTIYF
TGTGCCAGCAGCTTAGGGTGTAGAGGGGGGGGGCTGGGGGGAAACACCATATATTTT
>.|TRBJ2-2|few|TRBV10-3
CAISGTAPPGELFF
TGTGCCATCAGTGGGACGGCTCCCCCCGGGGAGCTGTTTTTT
>TRBD1|TRBJ2-4|.|TRBV20-1
CSAITGQGDIQYF
TGCAGTGCTATAACGGGACAGGGTGACATTCAGTACTTC
>TRBD2|TRBJ2-2|.|TRBV5-6
CASSTIAGLNTGELFF
TGTGCCAGCAGCACCATAGCGGGGCTGAACACCGGGGAGCTGTTTTTT
>TRBD1|TRBJ2-7|.|TRBV28
CASSRDRGRSYEQYF
TGTGCCAGCAGTCGAGACAGGGGGCGATCCTACGAGCAGTACTTC
>TRBD1|TRBJ2-1|.|TRBV19
CASSSHGTVNEQFF
TGTGCCAGTAGTAGCCATGGGACAGTCAATGAGCAGTTCTTC
>TRBD1|TRBJ1-2|many|TRBV7-2
CASSRGTGILSGYTF
TGTGCCAGCAGCCGAGGGACAGGGATTCTTAGCGGCTACACCTTC
>.|TRBJ2-1|.|TRBV7-2
CASSPRPNRHEQFF
TGTGCCAGCAGCCCGCGACCAAATCGCCATGAGCAGTTCTTC
>TRBD1|TRBJ1-2|.|TRBV10-3
CAISELGGDYGYTF
TGTGCCATCAGTGAGTTAGGGGGCGACTATGGCTACACCTTC
>TRBD2|TRBJ2-7|few|TRBV28
CASSSRTSGTVEQYF
TGTGCCAGCAGTTCCCGGACTAGCGGGACTGTCGAGCAGTACTTC
>.|TRBJ1-1|.|TRBV12-5
CASGLTMNTEAFF
TGTGCTAGTGGTCTAACAATGAACACTGAAGCTTTCTTT
>.|TRBJ2-6|few|TRBV4-1
CASRRPSGANVLTF
TGCGCCAGCCGCCGACCTTCTGGGGCCAACGTCCTGACTTTC
>.|TRBJ2-1|.|TRBV5-5
CASSPSAGTYNEQFF
TGTGCCAGCAGCCCCTCGGCAGGGACCTACAATGAGCAGTTCTTC
>.|TRBJ2-7|.|TRBV18
CASSPPTGRYEQYF
TGTGCCAGCTCACCACCCACGGGCAGATACGAGCAGTACTTC
>.|TRBJ1-2|.|TRBV7-9
CASSFQGIGYTF
TGTGCCAGCAGCTTTCAGGGTATTGGCTACACCTTC
>.|TRBJ2-2|.|TRBV7-9
CASSLAPLTGELFF
TGTGCCAGCAGCTTAGCGCCCCTCACCGGGGAGCTGTTTTTT
>TRBD1|TRBJ2-1|few|TRBV12-3/TRBV12-4
CASTKRAFQGDEQFF
TGTGCCAGCACCAAAAGGGCTTTCCAGGGGGATGAGCAGTTCTTC
>TRBD2|TRBJ2-3|few|TRBV20-1
CSARGGAGTSGRADTQYF
TGCAGTGCTAGAGGTGGAGCGGGGACTAGCGGGAGGGCAGATACGCAGTATTTT
>TRBD1|TRBJ1-1|many|TRBV12-3/TRBV12-4
CASSLRQGNTEAFF
TGTGCCAGCAGTTTGAGACAGGGTAACACTGAAGCTTTCTTT
>TRBD2|TRBJ2-1|.|TRBV4-3
CASSQRLAGRRDEQFF
TGCGCCAGCAGCCAGCGACTAGCGGGACGACGTGATGAGCAGTTCTTC
>.|TRBJ2-1|few|TRBV7-4
CASRREGEQFF
TGTGCCAGCAGGAGGGAAGGGGAGCAGTTCTTC
>.|TRBJ2-3|.|TRBV4-3
CASSQNLAVSTDTQYF
TGCGCCAGCAGCCAAAATTTGGCAGTAAGCACAGATACGCAGTATTTT
>TRBD2|TRBJ2-5|few|TRBV7-2
CASSPQDSGKETQYF
TGTGCCAGCAGCCCGCAGGATAGCGGGAAAGAGACCCAGTACTTC